Below, 23 T cell receptor beta chains from the same sample are listed, as sequenced in a study of shared clonotypes between healthy human individuals. Assay: immunoSEQ multiplex PCR; the TCRdb copy retains only in-frame clones and omits some. The sample has some 2,500,000 clones; about 90% are singletons. Sequences were obtained from naive CD4+ T cells from PBMCs. Subset given: CD45RA+ positively selected. The receptors here all came from a man younger than 35 in good health. Some clones in this sample may be carry-over from other donors' samples.

A few counts support this clone. V is TRBV6-1 and J is TRBJ2-7, with 7 bases lining up with TRBD1. CDR3 size: 16 residues. Germline V gives CDR1 MNHNS, CDR2 SASEGT. The junction had 15 bases not matched to a gene; V was cut back by 3 bases and J by 7 bases. The CDR3 loop reads CASSDYRQGVRAEQYF. CDR3 DNA sequence: TGTGCCAGCAGTGATTACCGACAGGGAGTTAGGGCAGAGCAGTACTTC.

About this clone itself: The same CDR3 also results from other DNA sequences found in this sample. V gene TRBV6-5 combines with J gene TRBJ2-5; 7 bases match TRBD1. CDR1 and CDR2 (germline): MNHEY, SVGAGI. This CDR3 region has 14 residues. The junction had 5 bases not matched to a gene; V was cut back by 2 bases and J by 5 bases. This CDR3 reads CASSYRGLGETQYF. In DNA, the CDR3 is TGTGCCAGCAGTTACAGGGGGCTTGGGGAGACCCAGTACTTC.

The rearrangement links TRBV6-5 to TRBJ1-2; tentative D call: TRBD1 (6 bases). Germline-derived CDR1 and CDR2 are MNHEY and SVGAGI. This CDR3 is built from 15 residues. V lost 5 bases and J lost 0, with 13 bases in between. The CDR3, as DNA: TGTGCCAGCAGTCACAACAGGGAGGCTAACTATGGCTACACCTTC. As protein: CASSHNREANYGYTF.

This chain links TRBV28 with TRBJ1-1, with TRBD1 matching 10 bases. The trim removed 8 bases at V and 7 bases at J, leaving 13 bases unmatched. Germline CDR1 reads MDHEN; CDR2 reads SYDVKM. This CDR3 has 15 amino acids. The CDR3 DNA reads as TGTGCCAGCGGGGCACCGGGACAGGGGATCAATGAAGCTTTCTTT. Its translation: CASGAPGQGINEAFF.

CDR3 sequence reads: CASTWGMNTEAFF. For the CDR3, the DNA is TGTGCCAGCACTTGGGGCATGAACACTGAAGCTTTCTTT. This chain links TRBV5-8 with TRBJ1-1, with D tentatively TRBD1 (5 bases). CDR3 size: 13 residues. CDR1 and CDR2 (germline): SGHTS, YDEGEE. V was cut by 6 bases and J by 0 bases, with 9 bases left in between.

V gene TRBV25-1 combines with J gene TRBJ1-2; D perhaps matches TRBD1 (5 bases). CDR1 is MGHDK and CDR2 is SYGVNS in the germline V gene. Trimming took off 7 bases at V and 1 base at J, with 19 bases between the two ends. The CDR3 totals 16 residues. CDR3 loop: CASTPGAGLFNYGYTF. The CDR3 region has the DNA TGTGCCAGCACCCCCGGGGCAGGTCTGTTTAACTATGGCTACACCTTC.

The chain is built from TRBV21-1 and TRBJ2-7; the table's D gene call, TRBD2, was not cross checked with the DNA. TRBV21-1 is classified as a pseudogene. The CDR3 length is 12 residues. This chain's CDR3 is CASRTRDYEQYF. The CDR3 bases are TGTGCCAGCAGGACTAGGGACTACGAGCAGTACTTC.

This rearrangement joins TRBV11-2 to TRBJ2-3, with D perhaps matching TRBD1 (6 bases). CDR3 length: 15 residues. V lost 2 bases and J 0 bases, leaving 9 bases between the germline ends. CDR1 is SGHAT, CDR2 FQNNGV, per germline. The CDR3 loop reads CASSLWTASTDTQYF. The CDR3 region has the DNA TGTGCCAGCAGCTTATGGACAGCTAGCACAGATACGCAGTATTTT.

This clone appeared a single time. The genes are TRBV11-3 and TRBJ2-2; TRBD2 is a possible D gene (6 bases). V lost 4 bases and J lost 6, with 21 bases in between. The germline CDR1 and CDR2 sequences are SGHNT and YENEEA. CDR3 length: 17 amino acids. CDR3 sequence: CASSSRESGVLAGELFF. CDR3 in DNA: TGTGCCAGCAGCTCCCGGGAGAGCGGAGTCCTTGCCGGGGAGCTGTTTTTT.

V is TRBV10-3 and J is TRBJ1-1; no definite D call. Trimming took 10 bases from V and 0 from J, leaving 21 bases between them. This CDR3 contains 16 residues. Per germline, CDR1 ENHRY and CDR2 SYGVKD. The CDR3: CASSPSFGLMNTEAFF. The CDR3 coding sequence is TGTGCCAGCAGCCCGAGTTTCGGATTAATGAACACTGAAGCTTTCTTT.

CDR3 amino acids: CASSSGNYYEQYF. The CDR3 DNA is TGCGCCAGCAGCTCAGGGAATTACTACGAGCAGTACTTC. V is TRBV5-1 and J is TRBJ2-7; D is perhaps TRBD1 (5 bases). The CDR3 length is 13 residues. The V end lost 3 bases, the J end lost 3 bases, and 10 bases lay between the germline ends. CDR1 is SGHRS and CDR2 is YFSETQ in the germline V gene. Variable domain in full (rest from reference TRBV5-1 and TRBJ2-7): KAGVTQTPRYLIKTRGQQVTLSCSPISGHRSVSWYQQTPGQGLQFLFEYFSETQRNKGNFPGRFSGRQFSNSRSEMNVSTLELGDSALYLCASSSGNYYEQYFGPGTRLTVT.

The CDR3: CASSRLGLAVNNEQFF. CDR3 coding DNA: TGTGCCAGCAGCCGATTGGGACTAGCGGTGAACAATGAGCAGTTCTTC. This chain joins TRBV5-8 and TRBJ2-1; TRBD2 agrees at 11 bases. The CDR3 loop spans 16 amino acids. The germline CDR1 and CDR2 sequences are SGHTS and YDEGEE. V trimming: 4 bases; J trimming: 5 bases; junction bases outside the gene matches: 8.

CDR3 amino acids: CASSQSGRGVGELFF. The CDR3 coding sequence is TGTGCCAGCAGCCAAAGCGGGAGGGGCGTCGGGGAGCTGTTTTTT. The V call is TRBV4-2, the J call TRBJ2-2; 10 positions match TRBD2. J lost 7 bases, V lost 2 bases, and 4 bases had no gene match. In germline, CDR1 is LGHNA, CDR2 YNFKEQ. There are 15 residues in the CDR3.

The chain employs TRBV2 and TRBJ2-3; TRBD2 agrees at 13 bases. This CDR3 region has 14 residues. The ends lost 9 bases at V and 5 bases at J; junction bases unmatched: 5. CDR1 and CDR2 from the germline V gene are SNHLY and FYNNEI. CDR3 loop: CARGTSGILDTQYF. The CDR3 DNA is TGTGCCAGGGGGACTAGCGGGATACTAGATACGCAGTATTTT.

The chain has TRBV19 and TRBJ1-1; weak D call: TRBD1 (6 bases). Germline values: CDR1 LNHDA, CDR2 SQIVND (reference sequence). The CDR3 loop spans 15 amino acids. V was shortened by 6 bases and J by 0 bases, with 14 bases between the two germline ends. CDR3 protein: CASRPTGRLNTEAFF. The CDR3 bases are TGTGCCAGTAGGCCTACAGGGAGGTTGAACACTGAAGCTTTCTTT. Full variable domain (remainder filled in from reference TRBV19 and TRBJ1-1): DGGITQSPKYLFRKEGQNVTLSCEQNLNHDAMYWYRQDPGQGLRLIYYSQIVNDFQKGDIAEGYSVSREKKESFPLTVTSAQKNPTAFYLCASRPTGRLNTEAFFGQGTRLTVV.

CDR3 sequence reads: CASSRDWGRNGELFF. The CDR3 nucleotides read TGTGCCAGTAGTAGGGATTGGGGGCGTAACGGGGAGCTGTTTTTT. The chain combines TRBV19 with TRBJ2-2; D is perhaps TRBD1 (6 bases). Germline CDR1 and CDR2: LNHDA and SQIVND (reference sequence). The CDR3 is made up of 15 amino acids. Deletions cut 4 bases from V and 7 bases from J, with 16 bases between.

This chain links TRBV29-1 with TRBJ2-1; TRBD1 matches 8 bases. This CDR3 spans 14 amino acids. Germline-derived CDR1 and CDR2 are SQVTM and ANQGSEA. V lost 4 bases to trimming and J lost 9 bases; unmatched junction nucleotides: 11. CDR3 amino acids: CSVVPQGAASEQFF. The CDR3 coding sequence is TGCAGCGTTGTTCCCCAGGGGGCGGCTAGTGAGCAGTTCTTC.

The chain joins TRBV5-1 to TRBJ2-1, with D possibly matching TRBD1 (5 bases). The CDR3 covers 14 residues. Germline V gives CDR1 SGHRS, CDR2 YFSETQ. Trimming pared 2 bases from V and 1 base from J, leaving 7 bases between. The CDR3 sequence is CASSFDRSYNEQFF. CDR3 DNA: TGCGCCAGCAGCTTTGACAGATCCTACAATGAGCAGTTCTTC.

V gene TRBV18 combines with J gene TRBJ2-7; 9 bases line up with TRBD2. The CDR3 sequence is 15 residues long. The junction had 7 bases not matched to a gene; V was cut back by 3 bases and J by 4 bases. Germline CDR1 and CDR2: KGHSH and LQKENI. CDR3 coding DNA: TGTGCCAGCTCACCCGGGACTAGCACCATATACGAGCAGTACTTC. Its translation is CASSPGTSTIYEQYF.

The chain links TRBV19 to TRBJ1-3, with D perhaps TRBD1 (6 bases). Germline assignment: CDR1 LNHDA and CDR2 SQIVND (reference sequence). Trimming left V 7 bases short and J 0 bases short, with 13 bases between. The CDR3 runs to 15 residues. The CDR3 sequence is CASKDRNLSGNTIYF. In nucleotides, the CDR3 is TGTGCCAGTAAGGACAGAAACCTCTCTGGAAACACCATATATTTT. Full variable domain (outside the CDR3, taken from reference TRBV19 and TRBJ1-3): DGGITQSPKYLFRKEGQNVTLSCEQNLNHDAMYWYRQDPGQGLRLIYYSQIVNDFQKGDIAEGYSVSREKKESFPLTVTSAQKNPTAFYLCASKDRNLSGNTIYFGEGSWLTVV.

The chain uses TRBV28 and TRBJ2-7; D may be TRBD2 (7 bases). Germline-derived CDR1 and CDR2 are MDHEN and SYDVKM. V dropped 6 bases and J dropped 2 bases, with 17 bases sitting between them. The CDR3 has 15 amino acids. The CDR3 here is CASRLAGAPAYEQYF. The DNA for the CDR3 is TGTGCCAGCAGACTCGCGGGGGCCCCGGCCTACGAGCAGTACTTC.

The chain recombines TRBV2 with TRBJ1-1; D perhaps matches TRBD1 (5 bases). Germline V CDR1 and CDR2: SNHLY, FYNNEI. The V gene lost 4 bases and the J gene lost 4 bases, with 19 bases spanning the gap. This CDR3 has 16 amino acids. CDR3 protein: CASSARVLRVSTEAFF. CDR3 DNA sequence: TGTGCCAGCAGTGCGAGGGTCCTCAGGGTTAGCACTGAAGCTTTCTTT.

The V and J genes are TRBV28 and TRBJ1-4, with D unresolved. The CDR3 totals 13 residues. The germline gives CDR1 MDHEN, CDR2 SYDVKM. Trimming removed 10 bases from V and 5 bases from J, with 14 bases in between. The CDR3: CATDTFKNEKLFF. In DNA form, the CDR3 reads TGTGCCACCGATACGTTCAAAAATGAAAAACTGTTTTTT.